This T cell receptor (beta chain) was recorded in a study of blood T cells in healthy people across ages. A J-beta primer mix and a sample-barcoded 5' primer were used in a second PCR of about 7 to 12 cycles. Unique molecular identifiers of 12 random nucleotides labeled each cDNA. TCRdb itself ran the 5' RACE reads through MiXCR, one entry per CDR3 protein. Of 550,000 to 700,000 distinct CDR3 sequences in the sample, roughly a quarter were seen once. Germline V gene sequence: CDR1 MNHEY, CDR2 SMNVEV (reference sequence). Unmatched junction bases numbered 7, after V lost 2 bases and J lost 5 bases. This CDR3 is 15 amino acids long.

V is TRBV27 and J is TRBJ2-7, with 9 bases lining up with TRBD1. The material sequenced was blood. This receptor was identified in a woman in her 70s in good health. The CDR3 DNA reads TGTGCCAGCAGTTTAAAAACAGGGGGCGGCGACGAGCAGTACTTC. Its protein product is CASSLKTGGGDEQYF.